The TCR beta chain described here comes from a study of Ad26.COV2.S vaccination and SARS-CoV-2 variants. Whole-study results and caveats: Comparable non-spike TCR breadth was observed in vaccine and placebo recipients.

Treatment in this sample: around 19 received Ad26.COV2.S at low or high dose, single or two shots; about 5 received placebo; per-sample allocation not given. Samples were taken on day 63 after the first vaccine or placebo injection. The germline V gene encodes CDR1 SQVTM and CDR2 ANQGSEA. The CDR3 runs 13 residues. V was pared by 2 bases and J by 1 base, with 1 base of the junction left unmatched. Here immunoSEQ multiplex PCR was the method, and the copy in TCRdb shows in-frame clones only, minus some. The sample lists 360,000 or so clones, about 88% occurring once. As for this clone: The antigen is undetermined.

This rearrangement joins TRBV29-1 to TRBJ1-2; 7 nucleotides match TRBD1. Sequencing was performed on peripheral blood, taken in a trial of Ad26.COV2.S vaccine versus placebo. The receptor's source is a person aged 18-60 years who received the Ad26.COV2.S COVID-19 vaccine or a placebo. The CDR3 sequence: CSVERGLNYGYTF. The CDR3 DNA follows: TGCAGCGTTGAAAGGGGGCTTAACTATGGCTACACCTTC.